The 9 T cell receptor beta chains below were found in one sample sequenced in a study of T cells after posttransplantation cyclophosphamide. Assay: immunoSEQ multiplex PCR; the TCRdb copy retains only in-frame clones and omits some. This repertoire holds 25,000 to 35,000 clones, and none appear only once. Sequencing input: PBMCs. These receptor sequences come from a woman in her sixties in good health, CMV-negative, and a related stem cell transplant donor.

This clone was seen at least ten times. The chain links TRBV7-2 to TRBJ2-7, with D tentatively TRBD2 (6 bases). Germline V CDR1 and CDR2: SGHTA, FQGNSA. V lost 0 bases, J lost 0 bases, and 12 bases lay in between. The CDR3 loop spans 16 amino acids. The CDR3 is CASSLAGGTHSYEQYF. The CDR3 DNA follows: TGTGCCAGCAGCTTAGCGGGGGGAACCCACTCCTACGAGCAGTACTTC.

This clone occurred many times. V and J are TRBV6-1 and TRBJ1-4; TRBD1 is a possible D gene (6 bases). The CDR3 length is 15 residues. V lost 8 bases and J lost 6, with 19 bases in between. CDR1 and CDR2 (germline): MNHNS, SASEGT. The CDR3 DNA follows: TGTGCCAGCGTTCCGGGGGGGGCAGGCGATGAAAAACTGTTTTTT. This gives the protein CASVPGGAGDEKLFF.

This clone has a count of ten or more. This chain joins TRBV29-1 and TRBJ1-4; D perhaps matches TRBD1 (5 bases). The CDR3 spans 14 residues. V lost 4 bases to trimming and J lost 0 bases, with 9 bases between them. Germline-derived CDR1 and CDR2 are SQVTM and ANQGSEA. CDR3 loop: CSVGKGTTNEKLFF. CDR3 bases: TGCAGCGTTGGGAAGGGGACAACTAATGAAAAACTGTTTTTT.

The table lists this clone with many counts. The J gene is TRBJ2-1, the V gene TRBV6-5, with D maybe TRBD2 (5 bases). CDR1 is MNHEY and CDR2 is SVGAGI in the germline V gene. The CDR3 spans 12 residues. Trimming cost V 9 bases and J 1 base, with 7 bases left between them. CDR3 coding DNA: TGTGCCAGTAGAGGGTCCTACAATGAGCAGTTCTTC. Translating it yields CASRGSYNEQFF.

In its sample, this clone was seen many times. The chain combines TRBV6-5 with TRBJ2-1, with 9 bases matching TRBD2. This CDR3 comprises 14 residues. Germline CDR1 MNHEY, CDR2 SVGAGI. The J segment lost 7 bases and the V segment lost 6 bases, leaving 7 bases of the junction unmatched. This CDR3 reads CASRPGLAWNEQFF. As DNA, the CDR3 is TGTGCCAGCAGACCTGGACTAGCGTGGAATGAGCAGTTCTTC.

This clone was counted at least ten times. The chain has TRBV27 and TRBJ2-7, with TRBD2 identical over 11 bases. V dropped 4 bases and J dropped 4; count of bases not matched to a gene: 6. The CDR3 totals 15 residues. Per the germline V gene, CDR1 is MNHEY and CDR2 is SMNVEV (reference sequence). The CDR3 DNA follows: TGTGCCAGCAGTTCATTAGCGGGGGGGCAATACGAGCAGTACTTC. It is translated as CASSSLAGGQYEQYF.

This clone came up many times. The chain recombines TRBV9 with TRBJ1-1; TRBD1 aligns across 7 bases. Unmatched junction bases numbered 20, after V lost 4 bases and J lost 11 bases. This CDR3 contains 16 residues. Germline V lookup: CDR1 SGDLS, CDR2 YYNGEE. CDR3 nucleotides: TGTGCCAGCAGCCCAAGTCCCGGGACAGTATCGGGGGTGGCTTTCTTT. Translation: CASSPSPGTVSGVAFF.

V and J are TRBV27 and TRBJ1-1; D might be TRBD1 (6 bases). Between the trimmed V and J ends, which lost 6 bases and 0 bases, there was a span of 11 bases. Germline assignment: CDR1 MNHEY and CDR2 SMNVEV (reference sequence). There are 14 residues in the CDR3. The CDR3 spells CASRRTALNTEAFF. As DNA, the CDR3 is TGTGCCAGCAGACGGACAGCCCTGAACACTGAAGCTTTCTTT.

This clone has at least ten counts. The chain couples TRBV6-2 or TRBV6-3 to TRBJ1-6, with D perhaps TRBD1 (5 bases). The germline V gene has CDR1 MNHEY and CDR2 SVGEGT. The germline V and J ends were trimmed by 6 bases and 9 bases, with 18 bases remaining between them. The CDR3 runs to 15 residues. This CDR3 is CASSPAAGQASPLHF. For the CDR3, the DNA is TGTGCCAGCAGCCCGGCAGCGGGGCAGGCTTCACCCCTCCACTTT.